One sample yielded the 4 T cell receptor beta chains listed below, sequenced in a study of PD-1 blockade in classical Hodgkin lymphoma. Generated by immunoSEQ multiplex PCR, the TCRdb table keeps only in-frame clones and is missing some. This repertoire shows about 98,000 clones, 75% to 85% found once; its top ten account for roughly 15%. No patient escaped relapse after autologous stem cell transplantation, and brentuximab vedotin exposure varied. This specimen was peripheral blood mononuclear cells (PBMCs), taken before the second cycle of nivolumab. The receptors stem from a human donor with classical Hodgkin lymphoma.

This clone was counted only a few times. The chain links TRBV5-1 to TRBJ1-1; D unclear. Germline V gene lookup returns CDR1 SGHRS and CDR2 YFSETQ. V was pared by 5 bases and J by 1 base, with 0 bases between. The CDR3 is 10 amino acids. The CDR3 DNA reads TGCGCCAGCAGGAACACTGAAGCTTTCTTT. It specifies CASRNTEAFF.

The CDR3 DNA follows: TGTGCCAGCAGCTTGGGTGTAGATACGCAGTATTTT. Its translation is CASSLGVDTQYF. The rearrangement links TRBV5-8 to TRBJ2-3, with D hard to call. Trimming removed 0 bases from V and 5 bases from J, with 4 bases in between. This CDR3 is 12 amino acids long. Germline V gene sequence: CDR1 SGHTS, CDR2 YDEGEE.

The CDR3 DNA sequence: TGTGCCAGCAGTCCCGCGGGGGCCTTGAACACTGAAGCTTTCTTT. Its protein product is CASSPAGALNTEAFF. This sequence joins TRBV6-5 and TRBJ1-1; D is perhaps TRBD1 (6 bases). The CDR3 is 15 amino acids. The germline CDR1 and CDR2 sequences are MNHEY and SVGAGI. Trimming removed 5 bases at V and 0 bases at J, with 13 bases between.

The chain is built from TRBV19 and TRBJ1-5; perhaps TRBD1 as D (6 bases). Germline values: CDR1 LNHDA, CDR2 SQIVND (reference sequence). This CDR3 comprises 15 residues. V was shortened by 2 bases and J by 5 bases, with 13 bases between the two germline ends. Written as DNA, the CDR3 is TGTGCCAGTAGTATAACCGGGGGCGCGGATCAGCCCCAGCATTTT. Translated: CASSITGGADQPQHF. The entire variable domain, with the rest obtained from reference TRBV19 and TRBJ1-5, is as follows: DGGITQSPKYLFRKEGQNVTLSCEQNLNHDAMYWYRQDPGQGLRLIYYSQIVNDFQKGDIAEGYSVSREKKESFPLTVTSAQKNPTAFYLCASSITGGADQPQHFGDGTRLSIL.